This T cell receptor beta chain originates from a study of T cell responses to AZD1222 COVID-19 vaccine. About the study: The analysis combined second doses at about 4 or about 12 weeks.

Sequencing used immunoSEQ multiplex PCR; TCRdb keeps in-frame clones, though not all of them. The sample yields 90,000 to 150,000 clones, roughly 84% seen once. V gave up 4 bases and J gave up 1 base, with 6 bases separating them. Germline V lookup: CDR1 SGHKS, CDR2 YYEKEE (reference sequence). The CDR3 length is 12 residues. The chain combines TRBV5-5 with TRBJ2-7; D is uncertain. The sequence derives from an adult in good health. This sample comprised peripheral blood, obtained on day 0 of AZD1222 vaccination. The CDR3 protein is CASSGESYEQYF. CDR3 coding DNA: TGTGCCAGCAGCGGGGAATCCTACGAGCAGTACTTC. The variable domain in full, completed from reference TRBV5-5 and TRBJ2-7, reads DAGVTQSPTHLIKTRGQQVTLRCSPISGHKSVSWYQQVLGQGPQFIFQYYEKEERGRGNFPDRFSARQFPNYSSELNVNALLLGDSALYLCASSGESYEQYFGPGTRLTVT.